This T cell receptor beta chain was profiled in a study of OX40 agonist ivuxolimab in advanced cancers. Study information: One patient with hepatocellular carcinoma and two with cutaneous melanoma, three in all, had partial responses.

Per germline, CDR1 MGHRA and CDR2 YSYEKL. The V and J ends lost 3 bases and 7 bases respectively, with 15 bases between them. The CDR3 loop spans 14 amino acids. Sequencing was performed with immunoSEQ multiplex PCR; in TCRdb, only in-frame clones are kept and a portion is missing. The profile shows 25,000 to 35,000 clones, 60% to 75% of them singletons. With autoimmune disease history or systemic immunosuppression, patients were excluded. The chain links TRBV4-1 to TRBJ1-2, with D possibly TRBD1 on 5 matching bases. The sequence derives from an adult with an advanced solid tumor such as melanoma, head and neck, liver or kidney cancer. Here the sequenced sample was CD4+ or CD8+ T cells sorted from blood, taken in a trial of the OX40 agonist ivuxolimab. The CDR3 nucleotides are TGCGCCAGCAGCCATCGGGACTTCGGTAGTGGCTACACCTTC. Encoded protein: CASSHRDFGSGYTF.